This T cell receptor (beta chain) was sequenced for a study of blood T cell repertoires in COVID-19. About the study: Sites across the United States, Italy and Spain contributed samples from acute and convalescent COVID-19. T cells, B-cell-depleted T cells, or PBMCs provided the cDNA or gDNA that served as material.

As originally analysed: Estimated nucleated cell counts came from reference gene primer amplification. Sequencing was performed with immunoSEQ multiplex PCR; in TCRdb, only in-frame clones are kept and a portion is missing. V and J calls and clone size follow that table, whereas D and trimming were derived from the DNA. The profile covers about 78,000 clones, with around 87% appearing a single time and around 4% taken by the ten largest. Per germline, CDR1 SGHTA and CDR2 FQGNSA. The CDR3 has 16 residues. V was clipped by 1 base and J by 2 bases; unmatched bases: 6. The TCR comes from a woman older than 75 with active or convalescent COVID-19. Sequences were obtained from peripheral blood. The chain combines TRBV7-2 with TRBJ1-2; TRBD1 matches 8 bases. This chain's CDR3 is CASSLGVRQGNYGYTF. CDR3 coding DNA: TGTGCCAGCAGCTTAGGAGTAAGACAGGGGAACTATGGCTACACCTTC.